Shown below are 26 T cell receptor beta chains from a single sample sequenced in a study of blood T cell repertoires in COVID-19. The data were produced by immunoSEQ multiplex PCR, yet TCRdb's version contains in-frame clones alone and is incomplete. The sample yields about 140,000 clones, 88% seen once. The specimen sequenced was peripheral blood. These receptor sequences come from a human donor with COVID-19, enrolled during active disease. The donor label of this sample is uncertain.

This clone is a singleton in its sample. The chain employs TRBV25-1 and TRBJ1-3; possible D gene TRBD1, 5 bases. CDR1 is MGHDK and CDR2 is SYGVNS in the germline V gene. The V and J ends lost 5 bases and 3 bases respectively, with 14 bases between them. The CDR3 extends over 15 amino acids. CDR3 in amino acids: CASSSGTYIGNTIYF. CDR3 bases: TGTGCCAGCAGTAGCGGGACGTACATTGGAAACACCATATATTTT.

The chain uses TRBV9 and TRBJ2-1, with 12 bases aligning to TRBD2. There are 15 residues in the CDR3. Trimming took 7 bases from V and 5 from J; bases not matched to a gene: 7. Germline V gene lookup returns CDR1 SGDLS and CDR2 YYNGEE. CDR3 protein: CASGRLAGVDNEQFF. The DNA for the CDR3 is TGTGCCAGCGGAAGACTAGCGGGGGTCGACAATGAGCAGTTCTTC.

The chain uses TRBV6-1 and TRBJ1-2; D is unresolved. The CDR3 is 15 amino acids. The germline CDR1 and CDR2 sequences are MNHNS and SASEGT. Trimming stripped 2 bases from V and 0 bases from J, with 10 bases between. The DNA for the CDR3 is TGTGCCAGCAGTGAACACGTCCTAGCTAACTATGGCTACACCTTC. Protein: CASSEHVLANYGYTF.

The V and J genes are TRBV24-1 and TRBJ2-3; 7 nucleotides align to TRBD1. Germline V lookup: CDR1 KGHDR, CDR2 SFDVKD. The CDR3 runs to 18 residues. The V and J ends lost 3 bases and 0 bases, in that order; junction bases with no gene match: 11. The DNA for the CDR3 is TGTGCCACCAGTGATAGCCAGGGGGTTCCCTCTAGCACAGATACGCAGTATTTT. It codes for CATSDSQGVPSSTDTQYF.

This clone appeared a single time. The chain has TRBV3-1 (or the pseudogene TRBV3-2) and TRBJ1-6; 9 bases fit TRBD1. The CDR3 has 18 residues. Per germline, CDR1 LGHDT and CDR2 YNNKEL (reference sequence). V was clipped by 0 bases and J by 4 bases; unmatched bases: 7. CDR3 sequence: CASSQERTGGDYNSPLHF. As DNA, the CDR3 is TGTGCCAGCAGCCAAGAACGAACAGGGGGCGATTATAATTCACCCCTCCACTTT.

The CDR3 spells CASSVQGALNEQFF. The CDR3 nucleotides are TGCGCCAGCAGCGTACAGGGGGCCCTAAATGAGCAGTTCTTC. The V call is TRBV5-1, the J call TRBJ2-1, with 9 bases fitting TRBD1. The CDR3 totals 14 residues. Germline V gene data show CDR1 as SGHRS and CDR2 as YFSETQ. V was pared by 4 bases and J by 7 bases, with 6 bases of the junction left unmatched.

The gene calls are TRBV25-1 and TRBJ1-5; TRBD1 might be the D (5 bases). This CDR3 is built from 13 residues. CDR1 MGHDK and CDR2 SYGVNS come from the germline V gene. Trimming removed 8 bases from V and 1 base from J, with 9 bases in between. The CDR3 nucleotides read TGTGCCAGCCGGGGGGGGAGCAATCAGCCCCAGCATTTT. Protein: CASRGGSNQPQHF.

The V gene is TRBV12-3 or TRBV12-4, the J gene TRBJ1-6; D gene ambiguous. With 6 bases removed from V and 7 bases from J, the gap between germline ends came to 7 bases. This CDR3 spans 12 amino acids. CDR3 nucleotides: TGTGCCAGCAGCCTAGAAAATTCACCCCTCCACTTT. This sequence encodes CASSLENSPLHF.

This chain connects TRBV2 to TRBJ2-2; 8 nucleotides line up with TRBD2. Per germline, CDR1 SNHLY and CDR2 FYNNEI. This CDR3 contains 15 residues. V was clipped by 6 bases and J by 6 bases; unmatched bases: 9. The CDR3 is CASRTAGGDAGELFF. The CDR3 DNA sequence: TGTGCCAGCAGGACGGCGGGGGGAGACGCCGGGGAGCTGTTTTTT.

Turning to this clone: One end of the junction fails to match germline, which may point to a read error. This CDR3 is also generated by other DNA sequences in the sample. This chain links TRBV13 with TRBJ1-1, with 11 bases matching TRBD1. This CDR3 is 15 amino acids long. CDR1 is PRHDT and CDR2 is FYEKMQ in the germline V gene (reference sequence). CDR3 in DNA: TGCGCCCGCAGCTTCGGGGGACAGGGGGGGACTGAAGCTTTCTTT. The encoded protein is CARSFGGQGGTEAFF.

The chain combines TRBV6-5 with TRBJ1-1; maybe TRBD1 (5 bases). Trimming stripped 6 bases from V and 5 bases from J, with 16 bases between. This CDR3 has 14 amino acids. Germline V gives CDR1 MNHEY, CDR2 SVGAGI. DNA of the CDR3: TGTGCCAGCAGATCCGGGACTAGAGAAACTGAAGCTTTCTTT. Amino acids: CASRSGTRETEAFF.

The chain recombines TRBV21-1 with TRBJ1-2; TRBD1 is the table's D call and was not checked against the DNA. TRBV21-1 is an annotated pseudogene. This CDR3 is 15 amino acids long. The CDR3 loop reads CASSKGGPPMNGYTF. The CDR3 DNA reads as TGTGCCAGCAGCAAAGGGGGGCCTCCGATGAATGGCTACACCTTC.

The J gene is TRBJ1-2, the V gene TRBV19; TRBD1 might be the D (5 bases). Germline V gene data show CDR1 as LNHDA and CDR2 as SQIVND (reference sequence). The length of the CDR3 is 15 residues. Between the trimmed V and J ends, which lost 5 bases and 8 bases, there was a span of 21 bases. CDR3 sequence reads: CASSLGLLSTGGYTF. CDR3 coding DNA: TGTGCCAGTAGTTTGGGACTCCTCTCCACCGGGGGCTACACCTTC.

The CDR3 DNA sequence: TGTGCCAGCAGGGGACAGGGTACTTGGGACTACACCTTC. It specifies CASRGQGTWDYTF. V gene TRBV6-5 combines with J gene TRBJ1-2; 9 bases align to TRBD1. J lost 10 bases, V lost 6 bases, and 9 bases had no gene match. Per germline, CDR1 MNHEY and CDR2 SVGAGI. The CDR3 totals 13 residues.

This clone was seen only a few times. V gene TRBV10-3 combines with J gene TRBJ1-2; possible D gene TRBD1, 6 bases. CDR3 length: 14 amino acids. The V gene lost 6 bases and the J gene lost 6 bases, with 17 bases spanning the gap. CDR1 is ENHRY and CDR2 is SYGVKD in the germline V gene. The CDR3 here is CAIRGAPPWDGYTF. The CDR3 DNA sequence: TGTGCCATCAGGGGGGCTCCTCCCTGGGATGGCTACACCTTC.

The genes are TRBV10-3 and TRBJ2-5, with 9 bases identical to TRBD2. Germline V gene data show CDR1 as ENHRY and CDR2 as SYGVKD. The J segment lost 11 bases and the V segment lost 2 bases, leaving 12 bases of the junction unmatched. This CDR3 has 15 amino acids. CDR3 residues: CAISERWGVAGVQYF. In DNA, the CDR3 is TGTGCCATCAGTGAGAGATGGGGGGTAGCGGGGGTTCAGTACTTC.

J is TRBJ1-1 and V is TRBV27; possible D gene TRBD1, 5 bases. The germline CDR1 and CDR2 sequences are MNHEY and SMNVEV (reference sequence). Trimming took 1 base from V and 8 from J, leaving 20 bases between them. This CDR3 contains 16 residues. CDR3 DNA sequence: TGTGCCAGCAGTTTATATAGAAGAAAAGTGGCAGGGGAAGCTTTCTTT. Its translation is CASSLYRRKVAGEAFF.

The chain uses TRBV9 and TRBJ1-1; TRBD1 matches at 9 bases. V lost 3 bases and J lost 7; bases outside the gene matches: 10. The germline V gene encodes CDR1 SGDLS and CDR2 YYNGEE. This CDR3 spans 15 amino acids. The CDR3 here is CASSASRQGESEAFF. In DNA form, the CDR3 reads TGTGCCAGCAGCGCCTCACGACAGGGGGAAAGTGAAGCTTTCTTT.

The chain employs TRBV3-1 (or the pseudogene TRBV3-2) and TRBJ2-5; D may be TRBD2 (6 bases). Deletions cut 4 bases from V and 5 bases from J, with 14 bases between. Germline assignment: CDR1 LGHDT and CDR2 YNNKEL (reference sequence). The CDR3 extends over 14 amino acids. The CDR3 DNA is TGTGCCAGCAGCCCGAACGTCGCGGGGGAGACCCAGTACTTC. The encoded protein is CASSPNVAGETQYF.

This chain uses TRBV3-1 (or the pseudogene TRBV3-2) with TRBJ2-7; D unresolved. Trimming left V 4 bases short and J 4 bases short, with 5 bases between. The V gene's germline CDR1 is LGHDT and CDR2 YNNKEL (reference sequence). The CDR3 consists of 11 residues. The CDR3 protein is CASSLYYEQYF. DNA for the CDR3: TGTGCCAGCAGCCTGTATTACGAGCAGTACTTC.

V and J are TRBV30 and TRBJ1-4; 9 bases agree with TRBD1. The CDR3 totals 12 residues. The germline CDR1 and CDR2 sequences are GTSNPN and SVGIG (reference sequence). V lost 8 bases to trimming and J lost 8 bases; unmatched junction nucleotides: 6. In DNA form, the CDR3 reads TGTGCCGGGGGACAGGGTGTCGAAAAACTGTTTTTT. This translates into CAGGQGVEKLFF. Using reference TRBV30 and TRBJ1-4 for the parts outside the CDR3, the full variable domain is SQTIHQWPATLVQPVGSPLSLECTVEGTSNPNLYWYRQAAGRGLQLLFYSVGIGQISSEVPQNLSASRPQDRQFILSSKKLLLSDSGFYLCAGGQGVEKLFFGSGTQLSVL.

This clone was counted between two and nine times. The chain uses TRBV15 and TRBJ2-7, with D perhaps TRBD1 (5 bases). CDR1 and CDR2 (germline): LNHNV, YYDKDF (reference sequence). The CDR3 length is 16 residues. V lost 0 bases to trimming and J lost 3 bases, with 15 bases between them. CDR3 residues: CATSRDRQSHFYEQYF. In DNA form, the CDR3 reads TGTGCCACCAGCAGAGATCGACAGTCACATTTCTACGAGCAGTACTTC.

Only one count was recorded for this clone. This rearrangement joins TRBV10-3 to TRBJ2-2, with TRBD1 as a possible D gene (6 bases). V lost 7 bases to trimming and J lost 0 bases, with 15 bases between them. Germline lookup yields CDR1 ENHRY and CDR2 SYGVKD. The CDR3 is 16 residues long. The CDR3: CAITYSGTTNTGELFF. DNA of the CDR3: TGTGCCATCACCTACTCCGGGACAACGAACACCGGGGAGCTGTTTTTT.

The rearrangement uses TRBV5-1 and TRBJ2-1; no definite D call. V lost 0 bases, J lost 3 bases, and 7 bases lay in between. The CDR3 covers 14 residues. Germline lookup yields CDR1 SGHRS and CDR2 YFSETQ. CDR3: CASSLDSLYNEQFF. The CDR3, as DNA: TGCGCCAGCAGCTTGGACTCGCTCTACAATGAGCAGTTCTTC.

The genes are TRBV25-1 and TRBJ2-2; TRBD1 aligns across 7 bases. The germline V gene has CDR1 MGHDK and CDR2 SYGVNS. V lost 0 bases, J lost 5 bases, and 6 bases stayed unmatched. The CDR3 loop spans 16 amino acids. The CDR3 coding sequence is TGTGCCAGCAGTGAATATAGGCAGGGGGAGACCGGGGAGCTGTTTTTT. The encoded protein is CASSEYRQGETGELFF.

A word on this clone: Within the sample, other DNA sequences also encode this same CDR3. The chain recombines TRBV18 with TRBJ1-1, with D maybe TRBD1 (5 bases). Germline loops: CDR1 KGHSH, CDR2 LQKENI. CDR3 length: 13 amino acids. V dropped 2 bases and J dropped 3 bases, with 7 bases sitting between them. The chain's CDR3 is CASSPSGDTEAFF. The CDR3 DNA reads as TGTGCCAGCTCACCATCGGGGGACACTGAAGCTTTCTTT.